This TCR beta chain was observed in a study of blood T cells in healthy people across ages. Samples had at least 7 million PBMCs isolated from them. This clonotype was found a few times. Primed by a sample-barcoded 5' primer and a J-beta primer mix, a second PCR proceeded for 7 to 11 cycles. From the 5' RACE reads, TCRdb called clonotypes with MiXCR, one entry per CDR3 protein. The table lists approximately 1,700,000 distinct CDR3 sequences, about 39% of them singletons. From germline, CDR1 is MNHEY and CDR2 SMNVEV (reference sequence). CDR3 length: 14 residues. The V gene lost 6 bases and the J gene lost 4 bases, with 10 bases spanning the gap.

This sequence joins TRBV27 and TRBJ2-6; D unresolved. The sequenced sample was blood. The receptor's source is a human donor in good health. The chain's CDR3 is CASSPLTGANVLTF. In DNA form, the CDR3 reads TGTGCCAGCAGCCCACTCACAGGGGCCAACGTCCTGACTTTC.